These 27 T cell receptor beta chains were sequenced from one sample in a study of T cell changes during pregnancy in multiple sclerosis. Repertoires were generated with immunoSEQ multiplex PCR, while TCRdb's copy carries only in-frame clones and drops some. The repertoire includes 18,000 or so clones, roughly nine tenths of them detected once, and about 7.5% sits in the top ten. The sequencing here drew on CD8+ T cells from peripheral blood mononuclear cells, taken in the second trimester of pregnancy. All receptors come from a female donor in good health, enrolled as a control in a pregnancy study.

V gene TRBV29-1 combines with J gene TRBJ2-1, with 9 bases aligning to TRBD2. Germline V gene lookup returns CDR1 SQVTM and CDR2 ANQGSEA. The CDR3 sequence is 16 residues long. With 8 bases clipped from V and 6 bases from J, the junction kept 17 bases outside the gene matches. The CDR3 DNA sequence: TGCAGCCCTTTACCGCCTCTAGCGGGATTTGGCAATGAGCAGTTCTTC. Translation: CSPLPPLAGFGNEQFF.

The chain links TRBV28 to TRBJ2-5; D remains ambiguous. The V end lost 6 bases, the J end lost 3 bases, and 11 bases lay between the germline ends. CDR1 is MDHEN, CDR2 SYDVKM, per germline. This CDR3 has 13 amino acids. The CDR3 DNA reads as TGTGCCAGCAGCCCCCTAGGAAAAGAGACCCAGTACTTC. Translated, it gives CASSPLGKETQYF.

The V and J genes are TRBV10-3 and TRBJ2-6; D perhaps matches TRBD1 (6 bases). V lost 4 bases and J lost 0, with 13 bases in between. Germline V gene data show CDR1 as ENHRY and CDR2 as SYGVKD. The CDR3 length is 17 residues. As DNA, the CDR3 is TGTGCCATCAGTGGATCAGGGGACGGCTCTGGGGCCAACGTCCTGACTTTC. This gives the protein CAISGSGDGSGANVLTF.

This clone was seen only once. The chain combines TRBV25-1 with TRBJ1-1; TRBD1 agrees at 8 bases. After removal of 2 bases from V and 1 base from J, the junction contained 6 bases not matched to a gene. The CDR3 runs 16 residues. The germline gives CDR1 MGHDK, CDR2 SYGVNS. As DNA, the CDR3 is TGTGCCAGCAGTGAAGAGAGGACAGGGACGAACACTGAAGCTTTCTTT. It codes for CASSEERTGTNTEAFF.

The chain combines TRBV11-2 with TRBJ2-7; D is uncertain. The germline gives CDR1 SGHAT, CDR2 FQNNGV. V lost 4 bases, J lost 3 bases, and 13 bases lay in between. CDR3 size: 14 residues. The CDR3 is CASSSRDIRYEQYF. The DNA of the CDR3 is TGTGCCAGCAGCTCCAGAGACATCCGCTACGAGCAGTACTTC.

This clone was observed a single time. For the CDR3, the DNA is TGTGCCAGCAGCTCGGGACAGGGCCAGTTCGGAGCAACCGACCTTGAAAAACTGTTTTTT. Protein: CASSSGQGQFGATDLEKLFF. The gene calls are TRBV5-5 and TRBJ1-4; 9 bases agree with TRBD1. The CDR3 is 20 amino acids. With V trimmed by 3 bases and J by 7 bases, 22 bases remained unmatched. The germline V gene encodes CDR1 SGHKS and CDR2 YYEKEE (reference sequence).

The V gene is TRBV19, the J gene TRBJ1-6, with a tentative D call TRBD1 (5 bases). Germline CDR1 is LNHDA and CDR2 is SQIVND (reference sequence). The germline V and J ends were trimmed by 7 bases and 7 bases, with 17 bases remaining between them. CDR3 length: 15 amino acids. CDR3 sequence (DNA): TGTGCCAGTAATGTTTTTGGGGCAGCGAATTCACCCCTCCACTTT. Translation gives CASNVFGAANSPLHF.

The chain links TRBV19 to TRBJ2-2; 7 bases are shared with TRBD1. This CDR3 contains 14 residues. Germline V gene sequence: CDR1 LNHDA, CDR2 SQIVND (reference sequence). Germline trimming cut 10 bases from V and 5 bases from J; bases unmatched to any gene: 10. CDR3 nucleotides: TGTGCCACCGAGCAGGGGGTCGGGACCGGGGAGCTGTTTTTT. As protein: CATEQGVGTGELFF. The whole variable domain, remainder taken from reference TRBV19 and TRBJ2-2, is DGGITQSPKYLFRKEGQNVTLSCEQNLNHDAMYWYRQDPGQGLRLIYYSQIVNDFQKGDIAEGYSVSREKKESFPLTVTSAQKNPTAFYLCATEQGVGTGELFFGEGSRLTVL.

The V gene is TRBV4-1, the J gene TRBJ2-3; 10 bases are a match to TRBD2. The germline CDR1 and CDR2 sequences are MGHRA and YSYEKL. This CDR3 spans 16 amino acids. Trimming at V came to 2 bases and at J to 4 bases, leaving 6 bases not matched to a gene. CDR3 loop: CASSQSLAGGADTQYF. The CDR3 DNA reads TGCGCCAGCAGCCAATCCTTAGCGGGAGGTGCAGATACGCAGTATTTT.

The rearrangement links TRBV15 to TRBJ2-1, with a weak D call TRBD2 (5 bases). Trimming pared 5 bases from V and 9 bases from J, leaving 11 bases between. CDR1 is LNHNV and CDR2 is YYDKDF in the germline V gene (reference sequence). This CDR3 region has 12 residues. The CDR3 sequence: CATSGPGSEQFF. The CDR3 DNA is TGTGCCACCAGCGGTCCGGGGAGTGAGCAGTTCTTC.

The V gene is TRBV6-9, the J gene TRBJ1-6, with a possible D match to TRBD1 (5 bases). Germline CDR1 reads MNHGY; CDR2 reads SVAAGI. V lost 8 bases, J lost 12 bases, and 14 bases lay in between. The CDR3 is 12 residues long. The chain's CDR3 is CASSLRGLPLHF. In nucleotides, the CDR3 is TGTGCCAGCTCCTTGAGGGGACTACCCCTCCACTTT.

The chain has TRBV25-1 and TRBJ2-1; D unclear. V was pared by 2 bases and J by 7 bases, with 6 bases between. CDR1 and CDR2 (germline): MGHDK, SYGVNS. CDR3 size: 12 residues. CDR3: CASSEIGNEQFF. In nucleotides, the CDR3 is TGTGCCAGCAGTGAAATCGGTAATGAGCAGTTCTTC. The variable domain in full, with the rest retrieved from reference TRBV25-1 and TRBJ2-1, is EADIYQTPRYLVIGTGKKITLECSQTMGHDKMYWYQQDPGMELHLIHYSYGVNSTEKGDLSSESTVSRIRTEHFPLTLESARPSHTSQYLCASSEIGNEQFFGPGTRLTVL.

The chain is built from TRBV5-4 and TRBJ2-5; 7 bases are shared with TRBD2. J was trimmed by 5 bases and V by 3 bases; bases with no gene match: 10. Germline CDR1 and CDR2: SGHNT and YYREEE (reference sequence). The CDR3 extends over 15 amino acids. The CDR3 nucleotides are TGTGCCAGCAGCTCTCTCCAGGTGGGGGGGGAGACCCAGTACTTC. Amino acid sequence: CASSSLQVGGETQYF.

Turning to this clone: A junction end diverges from the germline sequence, so it may reflect a read error. The chain employs TRBV7-7 and TRBJ1-5; D remains unclear. The CDR3 covers 15 residues. CDR1 and CDR2 from the germline V gene are SSHAT and FNYEAQ (reference sequence). The CDR3, as DNA: TGTGCTAGCAGCTTAGGAGGGTATAGCAATCAGCCCCAGCATTTT. Translation gives CASSLGGYSNQPQHF.

This rearrangement joins TRBV4-2 to TRBJ1-5; no clear D gene. The CDR3 covers 16 residues. Germline V lookup: CDR1 LGHNA, CDR2 YNFKEQ. Trimming left V 0 bases short and J 4 bases short, with 13 bases between. CDR3 residues: CASSQDLAQLNQPQHF. CDR3 nucleotide sequence: TGTGCCAGCAGCCAAGATCTAGCGCAACTTAATCAGCCCCAGCATTTT.

This chain links TRBV15 with TRBJ2-7; 11 nucleotides match TRBD2. The junction had 8 bases not matched to a gene; V was cut back by 5 bases and J by 5 bases. The CDR3 length is 15 residues. Looked up from germline, CDR1 is LNHNV and CDR2 is YYDKDF (reference sequence). In DNA form, the CDR3 reads TGTGCCACCAGCGGATATAGCGGGAGGGAACACGAGCAGTACTTC. Its translation is CATSGYSGREHEQYF.

The CDR3 is CASTTGNYGYTF. The CDR3 DNA reads TGTGCCAGCACGACAGGGAACTATGGCTACACCTTC. The chain has TRBV19 and TRBJ1-2; 7 bases are a match to TRBD1. Germline CDR1 is LNHDA and CDR2 is SQIVND (reference sequence). J gave up 2 bases and V 9 bases, and 3 bases lay outside the gene matches. The CDR3 totals 12 residues.

Here the CDR3 DNA reads TGTGCCAGCAGCTCACTAGCGGGAGGGACATTGGAGCAGTTCTTC. It is translated as CASSSLAGGTLEQFF. This chain joins TRBV11-2 and TRBJ2-1; 13 bases are a match to TRBD2. CDR3 size: 15 residues. The V and J ends lost 4 bases and 10 bases, in that order; junction bases with no gene match: 7. Germline loops: CDR1 SGHAT, CDR2 FQNNGV.

In DNA, the CDR3 is TGTGCCAGCAGTTCGGGAACCCCTTACACTGAAGCTTTCTTT. Translating it yields CASSSGTPYTEAFF. This rearrangement joins TRBV6-5 to TRBJ1-1; D is undetermined. Germline V lookup: CDR1 MNHEY, CDR2 SVGAGI. The CDR3 is 14 residues long. V lost 4 bases and J 3 bases, leaving 12 bases between the germline ends.

The gene calls are TRBV10-2 and TRBJ2-5; the match to TRBD2 covers 7 bases. The CDR3 has 15 residues. In germline, CDR1 is WSHSY, CDR2 SAAADI. Losses at the gene ends were 8 bases for V and 0 bases for J; bases not matched to a gene: 9. The chain's CDR3 is CASRRTSLNQETQYF. The CDR3 coding sequence is TGCGCCAGCCGTAGGACTAGTTTAAACCAAGAGACCCAGTACTTC.

V is TRBV9 and J is TRBJ2-1, with 8 nucleotides matching TRBD2. The J segment lost 3 bases and the V segment lost 0 bases, leaving 2 bases of the junction unmatched. Germline loops: CDR1 SGDLS, CDR2 YYNGEE. The CDR3 extends over 15 amino acids. This CDR3 reads CASSVVGGGYNEQFF. CDR3 nucleotides: TGTGCCAGCAGCGTAGTCGGGGGGGGCTACAATGAGCAGTTCTTC.

The CDR3: CASRGGQGAYGYTF. In DNA form, the CDR3 reads TGTGCCAGCAGAGGGGGGCAGGGGGCCTATGGCTACACCTTC. The chain couples TRBV6-5 to TRBJ1-2, with 8 bases identical to TRBD1. Germline CDR1 reads MNHEY; CDR2 reads SVGAGI. Trimming took 6 bases from V and 4 from J; bases not matched to a gene: 7. The CDR3 contains 14 residues.

This clone occurred once. The rearrangement uses TRBV6-1 and TRBJ2-7; D not certain. Germline V gene data show CDR1 as MNHNS and CDR2 as SASEGT. CDR3 size: 15 residues. V was cut by 2 bases and J by 0 bases, with 11 bases left in between. CDR3 in amino acids: CASSEIPVSSYEQYF. CDR3 sequence (DNA): TGTGCCAGCAGTGAAATACCAGTCAGCTCCTACGAGCAGTACTTC.

V usage is TRBV27 and J usage is TRBJ2-2, with 9 bases fitting TRBD2. Germline lookup yields CDR1 MNHEY and CDR2 SMNVEV (reference sequence). The trim removed 6 bases at V and 3 bases at J, leaving 8 bases unmatched. The CDR3 consists of 16 residues. The CDR3 reads CASSILAGRDTGELFF. The CDR3 DNA reads TGTGCCAGCAGCATCCTAGCGGGGCGGGACACCGGGGAGCTGTTTTTT.

V is TRBV11-2 and J is TRBJ1-1; weak D call: TRBD1 (6 bases). Germline CDR1 and CDR2: SGHAT and FQNNGV. The V end was cut by 5 bases, the J end by 6 bases, with 16 bases between. The CDR3 contains 14 residues. CDR3 protein: CASSAITGMPEAFF. DNA of the CDR3: TGTGCCAGCAGCGCCATCACAGGGATGCCTGAAGCTTTCTTT. The full variable domain, with the rest looked up from reference TRBV11-2 and TRBJ1-1, is EAGVAQSPRYKIIEKRQSVAFWCNPISGHATLYWYQQILGQGPKLLIQFQNNGVVDDSQLPKDRFSAERLKGVDSTLKIQPAKLEDSAVYLCASSAITGMPEAFFGQGTRLTVV.

The rearrangement uses TRBV4-2 and TRBJ2-3, with D tentatively TRBD2 (6 bases). This CDR3 is 17 amino acids long. Germline V gene sequence: CDR1 LGHNA, CDR2 YNFKEQ. Trimming pared 4 bases from V and 1 base from J, leaving 18 bases between. CDR3 coding DNA: TGTGCCAGCAGCCGGGGCGTGGGCGGGGAGGGCACAGATACGCAGTATTTT. Its protein is CASSRGVGGEGTDTQYF.

V and J are TRBV6-1 and TRBJ2-5; TRBD2 agrees at 7 bases. CDR3 size: 16 residues. The ends lost 1 base at V and 3 bases at J; junction bases unmatched: 8. CDR1 MNHNS and CDR2 SASEGT come from the germline V gene. CDR3 sequence reads: CASSEGWAGVKETQYF. The CDR3 DNA follows: TGTGCCAGCAGTGAAGGCTGGGCGGGGGTAAAAGAGACCCAGTACTTC.